This T cell receptor beta chain was captured in a study of beta chain features in type 1 diabetes. Study outcomes and limitations: Moderate but significant shortening of TCRB CDR3s was recorded in all four CD4+ subsets from Type 1 diabetes patients.

Between the trimmed V and J ends, which lost 1 base and 1 base, there was a span of 13 bases. This CDR3 is built from 16 residues. In germline, CDR1 is SGHTA, CDR2 FQGNSA. Every isolated RNA sample was fully reverse transcribed, so sequencing captured expressed TCRB transcripts. TCRdb's copy holds only in-frame clones and misses some; the assay was immunoSEQ multiplex PCR. In the table there are about 160,000 clones, around 7.8% of which are singletons. This clone turned up a few times. Its antigen is still unknown. This TCR derives from a woman aged 40 to 50 with type 1 diabetes. The V call is TRBV7-2, the J call TRBJ1-1; the D is unclear. The sample comprised central memory CD4+ T cells from blood. The CDR3 spells CASSLEYRTQNTEAFF. The CDR3 nucleotides are TGTGCCAGCAGCTTAGAATACCGTACACAGAACACTGAAGCTTTCTTT.